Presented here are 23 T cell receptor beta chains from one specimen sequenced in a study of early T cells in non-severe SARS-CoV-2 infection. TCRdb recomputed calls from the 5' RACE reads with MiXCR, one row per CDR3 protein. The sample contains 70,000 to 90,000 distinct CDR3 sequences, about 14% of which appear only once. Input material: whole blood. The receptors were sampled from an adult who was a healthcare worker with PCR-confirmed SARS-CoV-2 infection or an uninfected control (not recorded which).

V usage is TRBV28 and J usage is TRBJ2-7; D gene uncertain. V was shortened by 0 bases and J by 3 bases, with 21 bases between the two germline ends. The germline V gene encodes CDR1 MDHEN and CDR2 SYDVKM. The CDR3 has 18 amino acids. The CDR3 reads CASSLWSKVAKRFYEQYF. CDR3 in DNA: TGTGCCAGCAGTTTATGGTCAAAGGTTGCAAAAAGGTTCTACGAGCAGTACTTC.

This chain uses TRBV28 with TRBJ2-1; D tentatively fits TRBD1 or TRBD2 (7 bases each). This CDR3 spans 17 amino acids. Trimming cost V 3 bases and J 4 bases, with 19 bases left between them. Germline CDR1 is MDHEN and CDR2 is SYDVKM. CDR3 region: CASSFPQGGGGYNEQFF. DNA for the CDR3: TGTGCCAGCAGTTTCCCCCAGGGAGGGGGCGGGTACAATGAGCAGTTCTTC.

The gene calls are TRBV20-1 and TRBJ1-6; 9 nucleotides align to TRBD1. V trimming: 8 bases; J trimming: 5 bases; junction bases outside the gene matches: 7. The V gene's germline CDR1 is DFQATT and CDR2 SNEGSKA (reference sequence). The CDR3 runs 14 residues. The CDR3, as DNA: TGCAGTACAGTCGGGACAGGGAATAATTCACCCCTCCACTTT. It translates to CSTVGTGNNSPLHF.

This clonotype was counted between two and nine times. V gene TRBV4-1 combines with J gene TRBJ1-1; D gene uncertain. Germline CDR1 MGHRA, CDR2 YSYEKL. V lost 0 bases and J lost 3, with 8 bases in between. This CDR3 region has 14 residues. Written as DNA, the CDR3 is TGCGCCAGCAGCCAAGAAAGATGGGACACTGAAGCTTTCTTT. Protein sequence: CASSQERWDTEAFF.

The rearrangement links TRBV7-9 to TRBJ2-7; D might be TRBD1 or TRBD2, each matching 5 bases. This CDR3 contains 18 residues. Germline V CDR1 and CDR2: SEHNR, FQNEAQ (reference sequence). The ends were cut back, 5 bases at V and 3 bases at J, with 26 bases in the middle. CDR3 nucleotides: TGTGCCAGCAGCCCCACATCGGGACCCTATGCCAGGATCTACGAGCAGTACTTC. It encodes CASSPTSGPYARIYEQYF. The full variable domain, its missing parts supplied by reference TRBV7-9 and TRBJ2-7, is DTGVSQNPRHKITKRGQNVTFRCDPISEHNRLYWYRQTLGQGPEFLTYFQNEAQLEKSRLLSDRFSAERPKGSFSTLEIQRTEQGDSAMYLCASSPTSGPYARIYEQYFGPGTRLTVT.

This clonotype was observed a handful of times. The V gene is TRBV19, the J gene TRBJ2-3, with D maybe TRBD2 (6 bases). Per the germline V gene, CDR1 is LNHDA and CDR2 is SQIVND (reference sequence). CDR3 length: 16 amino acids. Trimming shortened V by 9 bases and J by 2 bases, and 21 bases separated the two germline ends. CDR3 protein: CASKWATASATDTQYF. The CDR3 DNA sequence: TGTGCCAGCAAATGGGCCACGGCTAGCGCCACAGATACGCAGTATTTT.

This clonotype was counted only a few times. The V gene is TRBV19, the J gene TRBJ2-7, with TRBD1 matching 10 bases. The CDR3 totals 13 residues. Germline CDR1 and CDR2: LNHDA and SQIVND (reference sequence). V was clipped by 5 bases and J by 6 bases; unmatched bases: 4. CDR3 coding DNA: TGTGCCAGTAGTCCCGGGACAGGGGTCGAGCAGTACTTC. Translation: CASSPGTGVEQYF. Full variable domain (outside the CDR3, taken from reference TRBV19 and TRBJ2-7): DGGITQSPKYLFRKEGQNVTLSCEQNLNHDAMYWYRQDPGQGLRLIYYSQIVNDFQKGDIAEGYSVSREKKESFPLTVTSAQKNPTAFYLCASSPGTGVEQYFGPGTRLTVT.

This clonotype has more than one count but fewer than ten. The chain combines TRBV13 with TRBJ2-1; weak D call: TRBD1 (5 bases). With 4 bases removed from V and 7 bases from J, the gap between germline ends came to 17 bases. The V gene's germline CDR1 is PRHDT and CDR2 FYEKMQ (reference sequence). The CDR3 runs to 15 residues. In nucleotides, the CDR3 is TGTGCCAGCAGCTCGTCCAGGGAATTGTGGAATGAGCAGTTCTTC. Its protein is CASSSSRELWNEQFF.

CDR3 residues: CASSSLGTSVGYEQYF. The CDR3 DNA is TGTGCCAGCAGTTCACTCGGGACATCGGTGGGCTACGAGCAGTACTTC. The rearrangement uses TRBV12-3 or TRBV12-4 and TRBJ2-7; D is possibly TRBD1 (6 bases). This CDR3 has 16 residues. Trimming removed 4 bases at V and 3 bases at J, with 19 bases between.

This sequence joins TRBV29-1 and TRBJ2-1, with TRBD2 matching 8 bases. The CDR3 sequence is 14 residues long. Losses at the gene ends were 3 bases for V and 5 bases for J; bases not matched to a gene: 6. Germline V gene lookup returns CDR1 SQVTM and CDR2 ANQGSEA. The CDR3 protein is CSVDPLAVNNEQFF. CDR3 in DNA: TGCAGCGTTGACCCACTAGCGGTTAACAATGAGCAGTTCTTC.

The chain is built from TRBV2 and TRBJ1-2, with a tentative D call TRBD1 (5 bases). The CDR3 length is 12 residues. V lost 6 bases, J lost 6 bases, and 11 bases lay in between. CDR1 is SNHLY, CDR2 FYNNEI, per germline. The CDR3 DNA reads TGTGCCAGCAGAGAACAGGTGAATGGCTACACCTTC. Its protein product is CASREQVNGYTF.

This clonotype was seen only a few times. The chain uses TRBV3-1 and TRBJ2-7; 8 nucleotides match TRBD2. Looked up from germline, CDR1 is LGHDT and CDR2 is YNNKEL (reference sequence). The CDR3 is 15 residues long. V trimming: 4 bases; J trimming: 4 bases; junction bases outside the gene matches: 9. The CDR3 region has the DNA TGTGCCAGCAGCCGCCCACTAGCGGCGGGATACGAGCAGTACTTC. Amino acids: CASSRPLAAGYEQYF.

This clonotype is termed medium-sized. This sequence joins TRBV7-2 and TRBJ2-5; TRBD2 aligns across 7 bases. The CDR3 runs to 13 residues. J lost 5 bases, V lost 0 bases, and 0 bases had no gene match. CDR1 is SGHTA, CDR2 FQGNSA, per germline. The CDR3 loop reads CASSLAGGETQYF. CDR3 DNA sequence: TGTGCCAGCAGCTTAGCGGGGGGGGAGACCCAGTACTTC.

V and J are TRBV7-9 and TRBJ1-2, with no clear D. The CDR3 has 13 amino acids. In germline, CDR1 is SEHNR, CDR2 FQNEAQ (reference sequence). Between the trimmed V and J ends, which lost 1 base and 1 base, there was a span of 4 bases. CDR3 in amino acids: CASSLVVNYGYTF. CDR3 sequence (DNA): TGTGCCAGCAGCTTAGTGGTTAACTATGGCTACACCTTC.

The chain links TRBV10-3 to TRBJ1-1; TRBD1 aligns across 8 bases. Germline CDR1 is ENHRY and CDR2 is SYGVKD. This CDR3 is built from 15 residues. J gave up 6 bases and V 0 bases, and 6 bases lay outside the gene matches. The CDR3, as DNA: TGTGCCATCAGTGAGTCGGCAGGGGGCCTGGCTGAAGCTTTCTTT. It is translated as CAISESAGGLAEAFF.

The CDR3 protein is CASSQEGLPPNEQFF. The CDR3, as DNA: TGTGCCAGCAGCCAAGAAGGACTACCTCCAAATGAGCAGTTCTTC. The gene calls are TRBV3-1 and TRBJ2-1, with D possibly matching TRBD2 (6 bases). Germline loops: CDR1 LGHDT, CDR2 YNNKEL (reference sequence). This CDR3 is 15 amino acids long. V lost 0 bases to trimming and J lost 7 bases, with 13 bases between them.

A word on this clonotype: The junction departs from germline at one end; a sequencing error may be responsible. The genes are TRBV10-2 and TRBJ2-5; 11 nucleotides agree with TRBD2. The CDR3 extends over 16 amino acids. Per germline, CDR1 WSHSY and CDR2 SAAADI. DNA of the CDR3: TGCGCCGGCAGTGAAGTCGTAGCGGGAGGGCGGGAGACCCAGTACTTC. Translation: CAGSEVVAGGRETQYF.

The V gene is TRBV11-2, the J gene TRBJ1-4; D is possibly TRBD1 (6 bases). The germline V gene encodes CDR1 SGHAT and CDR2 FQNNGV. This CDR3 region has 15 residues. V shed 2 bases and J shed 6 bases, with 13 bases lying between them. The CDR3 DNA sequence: TGTGCCAGCAGCTTACCGCCAAGGGGGGATGAAAAACTGTTTTTT. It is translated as CASSLPPRGDEKLFF. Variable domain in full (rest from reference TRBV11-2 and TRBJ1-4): EAGVAQSPRYKIIEKRQSVAFWCNPISGHATLYWYQQILGQGPKLLIQFQNNGVVDDSQLPKDRFSAERLKGVDSTLKIQPAKLEDSAVYLCASSLPPRGDEKLFFGSGTQLSVL.

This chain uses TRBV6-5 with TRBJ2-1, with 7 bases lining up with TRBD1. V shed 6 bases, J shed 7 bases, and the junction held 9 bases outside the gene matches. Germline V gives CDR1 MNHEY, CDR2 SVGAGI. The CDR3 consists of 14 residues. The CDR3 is CASRTKQGWNEQFF. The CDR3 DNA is TGTGCCAGCAGGACCAAACAGGGGTGGAATGAGCAGTTCTTC.

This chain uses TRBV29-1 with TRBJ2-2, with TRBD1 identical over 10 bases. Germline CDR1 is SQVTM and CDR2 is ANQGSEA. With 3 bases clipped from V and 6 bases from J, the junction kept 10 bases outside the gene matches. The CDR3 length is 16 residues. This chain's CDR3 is CSVEGPGQGISGELFF. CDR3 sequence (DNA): TGCAGCGTTGAGGGACCGGGACAGGGGATCTCCGGGGAGCTGTTTTTT.

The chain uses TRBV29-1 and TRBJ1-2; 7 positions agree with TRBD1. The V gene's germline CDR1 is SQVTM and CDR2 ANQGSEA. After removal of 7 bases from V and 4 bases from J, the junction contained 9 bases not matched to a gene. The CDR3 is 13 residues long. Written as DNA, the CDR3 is TGCAGCGGAAGGGGGCACGGCGGCTATGGCTACACCTTC. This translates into CSGRGHGGYGYTF. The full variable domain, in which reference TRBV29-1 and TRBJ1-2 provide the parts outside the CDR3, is SAVISQKPSRDICQRGTSLTIQCQVDSQVTMMFWYRQQPGQSLTLIATANQGSEATYESGFVIDKFPISRPNLTFSTLTVSNMSPEDSSIYLCSGRGHGGYGYTFGSGTRLTVV.

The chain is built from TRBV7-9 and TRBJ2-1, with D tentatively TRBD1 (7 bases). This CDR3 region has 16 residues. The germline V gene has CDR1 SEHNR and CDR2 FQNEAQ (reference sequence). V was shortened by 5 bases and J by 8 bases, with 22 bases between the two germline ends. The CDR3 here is CASSPSLRQGGYEQFF. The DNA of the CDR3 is TGTGCCAGCAGCCCCTCCCTCCGGCAGGGGGGTTATGAGCAGTTCTTC.

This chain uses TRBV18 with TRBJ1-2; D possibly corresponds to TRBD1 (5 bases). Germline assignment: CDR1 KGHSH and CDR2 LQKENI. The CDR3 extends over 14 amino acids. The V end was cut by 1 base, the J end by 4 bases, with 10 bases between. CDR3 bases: TGTGCCAGCTCACCACGGGGGTCTCTCTATGGCTACACCTTC. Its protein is CASSPRGSLYGYTF.